This TCR beta chain was captured in a study of T cell responses to AZD1222 COVID-19 vaccine. Study-level points and caveats: At baseline, seropositivity was found in only six or seven AZD1222 recipients.

The protocol was immunoSEQ multiplex PCR, while the TCRdb copy is restricted to in-frame clones and leaves out a portion. The sample contains about 100,000 clones, less than 90% of which appear only once. As for this clone: Its antigen is not identified.

V shed 3 bases and J shed 3 bases, with 4 bases lying between them. The CDR3 sequence is 12 residues long. Per germline, CDR1 SGHTA and CDR2 FQGNSA. The sequence derives from an adult in good health. The chain links TRBV7-2 to TRBJ2-3; the D is unclear. This material consisted of peripheral blood, taken on day 0 of AZD1222 vaccination. The CDR3, as DNA: TGTGCCAGCAGCTTCAGTACAGATACGCAGTATTTT. It yields the protein CASSFSTDTQYF.